The 13 T cell receptor beta chains below were found in one sample sequenced in a study of shared clonotypes between healthy human individuals. Positively selected for CCR7, the CD45RO-negative cells used as naive CD8 cells excluded terminally differentiated effector memory CD45RA+ cells. Profiling relied on immunoSEQ multiplex PCR, and the TCRdb table lists in-frame clones only, not all of them. This sample has about 2.1 million clones, with just over 90% found just once. The sequenced material came from naive CD8+ T cells from PBMCs. These receptors were taken from a young man in good health. Some clones in this sample may be carry-over from other donors' samples.

The rearrangement joins TRBV7-8 to TRBJ2-2, with D perhaps TRBD1 (6 bases). V shed 5 bases and J shed 2 bases, with 21 bases lying between them. This CDR3 spans 18 amino acids. In germline, CDR1 is SGHVS, CDR2 FQNEAQ. This CDR3 reads CASSRGTGTKKNTGELFF. Written as DNA, the CDR3 is TGTGCCAGCAGCCGGGGTACCGGGACAAAAAAAAACACCGGGGAGCTGTTTTTT.

The chain uses TRBV5-4 and TRBJ2-5; the match to TRBD2 covers 14 bases. Looked up from germline, CDR1 is SGHNT and CDR2 is YYREEE (reference sequence). The CDR3 is 17 residues long. The junction had 11 bases not matched to a gene; V was cut back by 6 bases and J by 4 bases. CDR3 loop: CASTIRLAGGPRETQYF. The CDR3 DNA reads TGTGCCAGCACCATCAGACTAGCGGGAGGGCCTCGAGAGACCCAGTACTTC.

The gene calls are TRBV4-1 and TRBJ1-4; D remains unclear. Germline V gene data show CDR1 as MGHRA and CDR2 as YSYEKL. The V gene lost 4 bases and the J gene lost 0 bases, with 9 bases spanning the gap. The CDR3 is 15 amino acids. The CDR3 protein is CASSRLAPTNEKLFF. For the CDR3, the DNA is TGCGCCAGCAGCCGACTGGCTCCAACTAATGAAAAACTGTTTTTT.

V usage is TRBV19 and J usage is TRBJ2-7; D remains ambiguous. The CDR3 loop spans 13 amino acids. V lost 3 bases, J lost 5 bases, and 11 bases lay in between. Germline CDR1 and CDR2: LNHDA and SQIVND (reference sequence). The DNA of the CDR3 is TGTGCCAGTAGTATGACTTCGCCCCACGAGCAGTACTTC. Translation gives CASSMTSPHEQYF.

This clone appeared a single time. The chain is built from TRBV5-5 and TRBJ1-5, with a tentative D call TRBD1 (6 bases). With 2 bases removed from V and 5 bases from J, the gap between germline ends came to 14 bases. The V gene's germline CDR1 is SGHKS and CDR2 YYEKEE (reference sequence). CDR3 length equals 15 residues. CDR3 sequence: CASSLDQQGYQPQHF. The CDR3 bases are TGTGCCAGCAGCTTAGATCAACAGGGTTATCAGCCCCAGCATTTT.

This clone appeared once. This chain connects TRBV11-1 to TRBJ2-5; no reliable D call. Trimming shortened V by 0 bases and J by 1 base, and 9 bases separated the two germline ends. Germline CDR1 SGHAT, CDR2 FQDESV (reference sequence). This CDR3 region has 15 residues. The CDR3 DNA reads TGTGCCAGCAGCTTAGCATTATCGGGCCAAGAGACCCAGTACTTC. It yields the protein CASSLALSGQETQYF.

This clone was picked up a small number of times. The J gene is TRBJ1-2, the V gene TRBV7-9, with a weak D call TRBD1 (5 bases). The ends were cut back, 3 bases at V and 5 bases at J, with 13 bases in the middle. The CDR3 totals 14 residues. Germline CDR1 SEHNR, CDR2 FQNEAQ (reference sequence). CDR3 loop: CASSFSPTGYGYTF. CDR3 nucleotides: TGTGCCAGCAGCTTTAGTCCTACAGGTTATGGCTACACCTTC. The full variable domain, in which reference TRBV7-9 and TRBJ1-2 provide the parts outside the CDR3, is DTGVSQNPRHKITKRGQNVTFRCDPISEHNRLYWYRQTLGQGPEFLTYFQNEAQLEKSRLLSDRFSAERPKGSFSTLEIQRTEQGDSAMYLCASSFSPTGYGYTFGSGTRLTVV.

The J gene is TRBJ1-2, the V gene TRBV13; D uncertain. The CDR3 has 11 residues. V was trimmed by 4 bases and J by 6 bases, leaving 6 bases between them. CDR1 is PRHDT and CDR2 is FYEKMQ in the germline V gene (reference sequence). CDR3: CASSSPDGYTF. CDR3 bases: TGTGCCAGCAGCTCCCCGGATGGCTACACCTTC. The variable domain in full, completed from reference TRBV13 and TRBJ1-2, reads AAGVIQSPRHLIKEKRETATLKCYPIPRHDTVYWYQQGPGQDPQFLISFYEKMQSDKGSIPDRFSAQQFSDYHSELNMSSLELGDSALYFCASSSPDGYTFGSGTRLTVV.

This clone was detected only a few times. The chain employs TRBV27 and TRBJ2-2, with a tentative D call TRBD1 (5 bases). The CDR3 consists of 14 residues. V lost 6 bases, J lost 6 bases, and 14 bases lay in between. Germline CDR1 reads MNHEY; CDR2 reads SMNVEV (reference sequence). The CDR3 nucleotides are TGTGCCAGCAGAGCTGGACACATGGCCGGGGAGCTGTTTTTT. Its translation: CASRAGHMAGELFF.

The chain combines TRBV4-1 with TRBJ2-7; D is unclear. CDR3 size: 14 residues. The germline CDR1 and CDR2 sequences are MGHRA and YSYEKL. Trimming took off 5 bases at V and 0 bases at J, with 11 bases between the two ends. The CDR3 DNA reads TGCGCCAGCAGCACCAAAGGCCGCTCCTACGAGCAGTACTTC. This gives the protein CASSTKGRSYEQYF.

This chain joins TRBV19 and TRBJ1-2, with D tentatively TRBD1 (6 bases). Germline loops: CDR1 LNHDA, CDR2 SQIVND (reference sequence). The V end lost 6 bases, the J end lost 3 bases, and 11 bases lay between the germline ends. This CDR3 is built from 13 residues. The CDR3, as DNA: TGTGCCAGTAGACAGGGTGAGCACTATGGCTACACCTTC. Translation: CASRQGEHYGYTF.

The rearrangement uses TRBV9 and TRBJ1-1; the D gene is possibly TRBD1 (5 bases). The germline V gene has CDR1 SGDLS and CDR2 YYNGEE. Trimming removed 4 bases at V and 1 base at J, with 14 bases between. The CDR3 runs 15 residues. The CDR3 reads CASSPAGFPNTEAFF. CDR3 in DNA: TGTGCCAGCAGCCCCGCAGGGTTCCCGAACACTGAAGCTTTCTTT.

The CDR3 loop reads CASSGPSGQETQYF. The CDR3 DNA reads TGCGCCAGCAGTGGGCCATCTGGTCAAGAGACCCAGTACTTC. The V gene is TRBV10-1, the J gene TRBJ2-5; D remains unclear. CDR1 is WNHNN, CDR2 SYGVQD, per germline (reference sequence). V was clipped by 4 bases and J by 2 bases, with 11 bases between them. The CDR3 has 14 residues.